Below are 17 T cell receptor beta chains sequenced from a single sample in a study of blood T cell repertoires in COVID-19 (dated by TCRdb to the early 2020s). Preparation of the library involved the immunoSEQ multiplex PCR assay. The source is immuneACCESS, and TCRdb retained only in-frame sequences with V and J called. Part of the clones is not carried over; for the studies checked, unresolved V genes explain less than half of this, and the remainder is unexplained. This sample lists hundreds of thousands of clones; 75% to 90% were detected once. The biggest ten clones account for 2.4% of the sample. Source material: PBMCs or T cells enriched from blood (not recorded which). All receptors derive from a woman aged 18-35 years who had recovered from COVID-19.

This clone was seen just once. The chain employs TRBV11-2 and TRBJ2-7, with 10 bases identical to TRBD1. CDR3 length: 19 amino acids. Germline V gives CDR1 SGHAT, CDR2 FQNNGV. J lost 1 base, V lost 0 bases, and 12 bases had no gene match. The chain's CDR3 is CASSLEGIDRGLISYEQYF. The CDR3 DNA sequence: TGTGCCAGCAGCTTAGAGGGAATTGACAGGGGGCTCATTTCCTACGAGCAGTACTTC.

The chain recombines TRBV2 with TRBJ1-2, with 9 positions matching TRBD1. This CDR3 spans 13 amino acids. Germline V gene data show CDR1 as SNHLY and CDR2 as FYNNEI. Germline trimming cut 6 bases from V and 2 bases from J; bases unmatched to any gene: 1. DNA for the CDR3: TGTGCCAGCAGGACAGGGGGGAACTATGGCTACACCTTC. Protein product: CASRTGGNYGYTF.

J is TRBJ2-1 and V is TRBV19; possible D gene TRBD1, 6 bases. Per germline, CDR1 LNHDA and CDR2 SQIVND (reference sequence). V lost 4 bases and J lost 1, with 14 bases in between. The CDR3 runs 16 residues. The DNA for the CDR3 is TGTGCCAGTAGTAGGAGAGGACAGATGTCCTACAATGAGCAGTTCTTC. Amino acid sequence: CASSRRGQMSYNEQFF. The full variable domain, with the rest looked up from reference TRBV19 and TRBJ2-1, is DGGITQSPKYLFRKEGQNVTLSCEQNLNHDAMYWYRQDPGQGLRLIYYSQIVNDFQKGDIAEGYSVSREKKESFPLTVTSAQKNPTAFYLCASSRRGQMSYNEQFFGPGTRLTVL.

The chain employs TRBV28 and TRBJ1-2; D remains unclear. The length of the CDR3 is 12 residues. Germline V gene lookup returns CDR1 MDHEN and CDR2 SYDVKM. Trimming took off 5 bases at V and 7 bases at J, with 11 bases between the two ends. The CDR3 DNA reads TGTGCCAGCAGTATGAAGCGGAGTGGCTACACCTTC. Translation: CASSMKRSGYTF.

The chain combines TRBV4-1 with TRBJ2-7; perhaps TRBD1 as D (6 bases). This CDR3 contains 14 residues. The V gene lost 0 bases and the J gene lost 6 bases, with 12 bases spanning the gap. Germline CDR1 and CDR2: MGHRA and YSYEKL. CDR3 in DNA: TGCGCCAGCAGCCAAGAATCGGCAGGGGTCGAGCAGTACTTC. This gives the protein CASSQESAGVEQYF.

The chain carries TRBV10-3 and TRBJ2-1; possible D gene TRBD2, 6 bases. V gave up 6 bases and J gave up 0 bases, with 15 bases separating them. The CDR3 runs 16 residues. Germline loops: CDR1 ENHRY, CDR2 SYGVKD. The CDR3 is CAIRIADAASYNEQFF. The CDR3 nucleotides are TGTGCCATCAGAATAGCGGACGCCGCCTCCTACAATGAGCAGTTCTTC.

This clone has a handful of counts. The sample holds other DNA sequences that translate to the same CDR3. The chain employs TRBV12-3 or TRBV12-4 and TRBJ1-2; D is perhaps TRBD1 (5 bases). This CDR3 is built from 12 residues. The germline V and J ends were trimmed by 6 bases and 5 bases, with 10 bases remaining between them. CDR3 residues: CASSPQGYGYTF. For the CDR3, the DNA is TGTGCCAGCAGCCCCCAGGGTTATGGCTACACCTTC.

The rearrangement uses TRBV10-2 and TRBJ1-6; D is uncertain. Trimming stripped 8 bases from V and 4 bases from J, with 9 bases between. The CDR3 length is 13 residues. From germline, CDR1 is WSHSY and CDR2 SAAADI. The CDR3 bases are TGCGCCAGCCGTATGACTTATAATTCACCCCTCCACTTT. Its translation: CASRMTYNSPLHF.

The J gene is TRBJ1-5, the V gene TRBV5-1, with D uncertain. This CDR3 region has 15 residues. V gave up 0 bases and J gave up 0 bases, with 7 bases separating them. The germline V gene has CDR1 SGHRS and CDR2 YFSETQ. The CDR3 region has the DNA TGCGCCAGCAGCTTGGGTGTCCATAGCAATCAGCCCCAGCATTTT. As protein: CASSLGVHSNQPQHF.

CDR3 in amino acids: CAGPGQGNYGYTF. DNA of the CDR3: TGTGCCGGACCGGGACAGGGGAACTATGGCTACACCTTC. The chain uses TRBV2 and TRBJ1-2, with 10 bases aligning to TRBD1. The CDR3 covers 13 residues. Germline trimming cut 11 bases from V and 2 bases from J; bases unmatched to any gene: 5. Germline assignment: CDR1 SNHLY and CDR2 FYNNEI.

The rearrangement joins TRBV12-3 or TRBV12-4 to TRBJ1-3; the D gene is possibly TRBD1 (5 bases). This CDR3 has 13 amino acids. Trimming cost V 5 bases and J 3 bases, with 8 bases left between them. The CDR3 reads CASSLQDGNTIYF. In DNA, the CDR3 is TGTGCCAGCAGTCTACAGGATGGAAACACCATATATTTT.

The gene calls are TRBV2 and TRBJ1-5; a possible D gene is TRBD1 (6 bases). Per germline, CDR1 SNHLY and CDR2 FYNNEI. Trimming took off 4 bases at V and 4 bases at J, with 14 bases between the two ends. The length of the CDR3 is 15 residues. The DNA of the CDR3 is TGTGCCAGCAGTGTGGAGAAACAGGGAAATCAGCCCCAGCATTTT. The encoded protein is CASSVEKQGNQPQHF.

This clone was found once. The chain joins TRBV9 to TRBJ1-6, with TRBD1 matching 7 bases. This CDR3 is 15 amino acids long. The germline CDR1 and CDR2 sequences are SGDLS and YYNGEE. After removal of 4 bases from V and 6 bases from J, the junction contained 7 bases not matched to a gene. As DNA, the CDR3 is TGTGCCAGCAGCCAATCCGGGACAGCTAATTCACCCCTCCACTTT. This codes for CASSQSGTANSPLHF.

The J gene is TRBJ2-7, the V gene TRBV3-1 (or the pseudogene TRBV3-2), with 11 bases matching TRBD1. CDR3 length: 16 amino acids. Germline trimming cut 5 bases from V and 2 bases from J; bases unmatched to any gene: 8. The V gene's germline CDR1 is LGHDT and CDR2 YNNKEL (reference sequence). In DNA form, the CDR3 reads TGTGCCAGCAGCTTCTGGACAGGGGGCGGGGCCTACGAGCAGTACTTC. This gives the protein CASSFWTGGGAYEQYF.

This rearrangement joins TRBV16 to TRBJ1-6, with a tentative D call TRBD1 (5 bases). The germline V gene encodes CDR1 KGHSY and CDR2 FQNENV. Between the trimmed V and J ends, which lost 2 bases and 8 bases, there was a span of 16 bases. This CDR3 contains 16 residues. CDR3 DNA sequence: TGTGCCAGCAGCCAACCGGACCGGGGGAGTTATTCACCCCTCCACTTT. It yields the protein CASSQPDRGSYSPLHF. Using reference TRBV16 and TRBJ1-6 for the parts outside the CDR3, the full variable domain is GEEVAQTPKHLVRGEGQKAKLYCAPIKGHSYVFWYQQVLKNEFKFLISFQNENVFDETGMPKERFSAKCLPNSPCSLEIQATKLEDSAVYFCASSQPDRGSYSPLHFGNGTRLTVT.

This rearrangement joins TRBV7-9 to TRBJ2-3; TRBD1 agrees at 7 bases. The CDR3 loop spans 17 amino acids. The trim removed 5 bases at V and 0 bases at J, leaving 11 bases unmatched. Germline V lookup: CDR1 SEHNR, CDR2 FQNEAQ (reference sequence). The CDR3 coding sequence is TGTGCCAGCAGCCTAAACGTGGGGACAGAGAGCACAGATACGCAGTATTTT. Its translation: CASSLNVGTESTDTQYF.

The chain has TRBV2 and TRBJ1-1; tentative D call: TRBD1 (5 bases). V lost 2 bases and J lost 10, with 23 bases in between. The CDR3 runs 16 residues. The germline gives CDR1 SNHLY, CDR2 FYNNEI. The CDR3, as DNA: TGTGCCAGCAGTGAATATTCGGGATTCGGAGGGGATGGAGCTTTCTTT. Its translation: CASSEYSGFGGDGAFF.